The 5 T cell receptor beta chains in this list originate from one sample, sequenced in a study of monozygotic twins with inflammatory bowel disease. Each CDR3 protein gets one entry in TCRdb, which reprocessed the 5' RACE reads and gives no DNA. The table for this sample gives 300,000 to 400,000 distinct CDR3 sequences. Sequenced material: blood. These receptors were taken from a human donor with ulcerative colitis or Crohn's disease, or a healthy co-twin of an affected twin (not recorded which).

V and J are TRBV18 and TRBJ2-2; there is no DNA to check the TCRdb D call of TRBD1. The CDR3 extends over 16 amino acids. CDR1 is KGHSH and CDR2 is LQKENI in the germline V gene. CDR3 loop: CASSARAGTNTGELFF.

The chain combines TRBV7-2 with TRBJ1-5; TCRdb designates TRBD1, a call that cannot be tested without DNA. The germline gives CDR1 SGHTA, CDR2 FQGNSA. The CDR3 extends over 15 amino acids. The chain's CDR3 is CASSLRQGLNQPQHF.

V usage is TRBV6-5 and J usage is TRBJ1-2; there is no DNA to check the TCRdb D call of TRBD1. The CDR3 has 13 amino acids. Germline-derived CDR1 and CDR2 are MNHEY and SVGAGI. CDR3 region: CASSLLGADGYTF.

V is TRBV7-9 and J is TRBJ1-2. This CDR3 region has 13 residues. CDR1 is SEHNR, CDR2 FQNEAQ, per germline (reference sequence). CDR3 region: CASSLAPNYGYTF.

This sequence joins TRBV7-2 and TRBJ2-1; checking the TCRdb D call of TRBD1 is not possible without DNA. The CDR3 length is 16 residues. The V gene's germline CDR1 is SGHTA and CDR2 FQGNSA. The CDR3 region is CASSPSRAGSYNEQFF.